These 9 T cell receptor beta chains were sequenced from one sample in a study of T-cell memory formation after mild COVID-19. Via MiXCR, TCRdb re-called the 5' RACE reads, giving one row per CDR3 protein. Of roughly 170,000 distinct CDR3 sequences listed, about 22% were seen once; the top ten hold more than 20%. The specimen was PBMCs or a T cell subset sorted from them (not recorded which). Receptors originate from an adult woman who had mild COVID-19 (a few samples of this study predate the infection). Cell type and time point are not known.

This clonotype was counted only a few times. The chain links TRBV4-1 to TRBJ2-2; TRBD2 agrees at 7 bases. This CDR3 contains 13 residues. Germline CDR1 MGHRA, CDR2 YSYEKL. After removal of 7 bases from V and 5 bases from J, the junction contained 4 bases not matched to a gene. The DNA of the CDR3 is TGCGCCAGCAAAGGTAGCGGGACCGGGGAGCTGTTTTTT. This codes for CASKGSGTGELFF.

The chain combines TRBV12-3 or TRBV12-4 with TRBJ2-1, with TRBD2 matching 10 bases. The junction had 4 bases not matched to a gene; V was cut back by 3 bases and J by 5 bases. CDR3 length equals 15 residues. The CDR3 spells CASSLGTSVNNEQFF. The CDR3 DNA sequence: TGTGCCAGCAGTTTGGGGACTAGCGTCAACAATGAGCAGTTCTTC.

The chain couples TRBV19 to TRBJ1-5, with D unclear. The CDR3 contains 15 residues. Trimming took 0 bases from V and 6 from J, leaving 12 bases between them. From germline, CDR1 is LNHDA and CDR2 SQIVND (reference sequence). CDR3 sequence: CASSIDRGEGQPQHF. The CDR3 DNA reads TGTGCCAGTAGTATAGATCGGGGAGAGGGTCAGCCCCAGCATTTT.

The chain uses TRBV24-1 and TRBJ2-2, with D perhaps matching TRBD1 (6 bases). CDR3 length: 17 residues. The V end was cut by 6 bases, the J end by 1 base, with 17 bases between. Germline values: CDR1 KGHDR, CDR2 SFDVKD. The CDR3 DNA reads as TGTGCCACCAGTACTACCAGGGGATTGATGAACACCGGGGAGCTGTTTTTT. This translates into CATSTTRGLMNTGELFF.

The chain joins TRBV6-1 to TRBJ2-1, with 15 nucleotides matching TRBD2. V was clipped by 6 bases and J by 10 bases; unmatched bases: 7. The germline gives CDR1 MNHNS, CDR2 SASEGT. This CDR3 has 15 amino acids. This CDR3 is CASSAGTSGGLEQFF. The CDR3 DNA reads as TGTGCCAGCAGCGCAGGGACTAGCGGGGGGCTGGAGCAGTTCTTC.

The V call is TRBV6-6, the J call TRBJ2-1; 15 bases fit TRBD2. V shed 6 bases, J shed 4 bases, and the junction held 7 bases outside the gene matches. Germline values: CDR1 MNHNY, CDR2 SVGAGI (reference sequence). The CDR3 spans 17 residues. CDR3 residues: CASSHDGTSGRYNEQFF. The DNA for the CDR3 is TGTGCCAGCAGCCACGACGGGACTAGCGGGAGGTACAATGAGCAGTTCTTC.

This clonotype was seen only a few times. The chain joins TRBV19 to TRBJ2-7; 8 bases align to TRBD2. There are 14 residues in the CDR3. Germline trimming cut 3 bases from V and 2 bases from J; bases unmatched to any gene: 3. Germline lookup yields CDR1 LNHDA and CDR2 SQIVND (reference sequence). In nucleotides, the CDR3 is TGTGCCAGTAGTATCGGACTAGCTACCTACGAGCAGTACTTC. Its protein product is CASSIGLATYEQYF.

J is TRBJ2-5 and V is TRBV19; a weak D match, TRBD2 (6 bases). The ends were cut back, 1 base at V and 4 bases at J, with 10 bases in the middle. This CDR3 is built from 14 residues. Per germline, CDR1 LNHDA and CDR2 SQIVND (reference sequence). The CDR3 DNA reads TGTGCCAGTAGTATAGGGGACGGGGGAGAGACCCAGTACTTC. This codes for CASSIGDGGETQYF.

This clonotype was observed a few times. DNA of the CDR3: TGTGCCAGCAGCGGGGCGGTGAACACAGATACGCAGTATTTT. Residues: CASSGAVNTDTQYF. The chain couples TRBV7-6 to TRBJ2-3, with D possibly being TRBD1 (5 bases). The CDR3 contains 14 residues. Trimming left V 5 bases short and J 2 bases short, with 11 bases between. Per the germline V gene, CDR1 is SGHVS and CDR2 is FNYEAQ. The variable domain in full, with the rest retrieved from reference TRBV7-6 and TRBJ2-3, is GAGVSQSPRYKVTKRGQDVALRCDPISGHVSLYWYRQALGQGPEFLTYFNYEAQQDKSGLPNDRFSAERPEGSISTLTIQRTEQRDSAMYRCASSGAVNTDTQYFGPGTRLTVL.